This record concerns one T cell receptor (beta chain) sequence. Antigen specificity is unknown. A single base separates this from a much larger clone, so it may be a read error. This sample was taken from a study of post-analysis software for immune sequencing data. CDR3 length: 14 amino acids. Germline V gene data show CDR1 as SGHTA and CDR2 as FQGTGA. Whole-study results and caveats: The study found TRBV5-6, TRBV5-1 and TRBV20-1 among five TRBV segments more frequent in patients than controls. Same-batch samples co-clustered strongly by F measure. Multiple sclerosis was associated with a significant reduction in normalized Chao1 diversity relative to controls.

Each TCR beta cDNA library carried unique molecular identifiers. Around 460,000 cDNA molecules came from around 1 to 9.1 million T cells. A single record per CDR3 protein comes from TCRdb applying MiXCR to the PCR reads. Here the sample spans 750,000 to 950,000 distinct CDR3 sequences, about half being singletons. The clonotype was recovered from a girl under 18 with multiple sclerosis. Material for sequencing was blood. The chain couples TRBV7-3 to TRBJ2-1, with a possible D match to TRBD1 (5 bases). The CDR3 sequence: CASSFQGSTGEQVF. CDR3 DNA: TGTGCCAGCAGCTTTCAGGGTTCCACGGGTGAGCAGGTCTTC.